Presented here are 30 T cell receptor beta chains from one specimen sequenced in a study of T cell repertoires in cytomegalovirus infection. Using its own MiXCR run on the reads, TCRdb lists one record per CDR3 protein. The repertoire consists of roughly 230,000 distinct CDR3 sequences, with about 7% occurring once and the leading ten covering around 6.5%. Sequencing used PBMCs. The receptors were gathered from a human donor in good health (CMV status not recorded). Some clones in this sample may be carry-over from other donors' samples.

V is TRBV25-1 and J is TRBJ1-2; D not resolved. Germline V gene sequence: CDR1 MGHDK, CDR2 SYGVNS. Trimming stripped 2 bases from V and 7 bases from J, with 11 bases between. The CDR3 consists of 13 residues. The CDR3 DNA reads as TGTGCCAGCAGTGAAAGACTCTGGGTTGGCTACACCTTC. It encodes CASSERLWVGYTF.

Ten or more counts support this clonotype. The rearrangement joins TRBV2 to TRBJ1-6; D is perhaps TRBD1 (5 bases). V lost 8 bases and J 8 bases, leaving 25 bases between the germline ends. CDR3 length equals 17 residues. Germline CDR1 is SNHLY and CDR2 is FYNNEI. In DNA, the CDR3 is TGTGCCAGCGTAAGACCTAACCCGGGGGAAGTGGATTCACCCCTCCACTTT. Amino acid sequence: CASVRPNPGEVDSPLHF.

The sample holds many counts of this clonotype. The V and J genes are TRBV5-1 and TRBJ1-2, with D possibly TRBD1 on 6 matching bases. V was pared by 0 bases and J by 0 bases, with 18 bases between. Germline CDR1 is SGHRS and CDR2 is YFSETQ. The CDR3 length is 18 residues. DNA of the CDR3: TGCGCCAGCAGCTTGGCAGTGGACAGACTATCAGCTAACTATGGCTACACCTTC. It yields the protein CASSLAVDRLSANYGYTF.

The sample holds many counts of this clonotype. The CDR3 bases are TGTGCCAGCAGTCTTCAGTCCACCGGGGAGCTGTTTTTT. Amino acid sequence: CASSLQSTGELFF. The V and J genes are TRBV12-3 or TRBV12-4 and TRBJ2-2; unclear D gene. There are 13 residues in the CDR3. The ends were cut back, 5 bases at V and 4 bases at J, with 8 bases in the middle.

This clonotype was detected ten times or more. This chain links TRBV28 with TRBJ2-3; 8 bases fit TRBD1. The V segment lost 7 bases and the J segment 4 bases; nucleotides outside the gene matches: 10. The CDR3 loop spans 15 amino acids. Germline assignment: CDR1 MDHEN and CDR2 SYDVKM. The CDR3 here is CASIYNQGASDTQYF. CDR3 DNA: TGTGCCAGCATTTACAATCAGGGGGCTTCAGATACGCAGTATTTT.

This clonotype was counted at least ten times. The rearrangement uses TRBV7-9 and TRBJ1-1; tentative D call: TRBD1 (5 bases). Germline CDR1 and CDR2: SEHNR and FQNEAQ (reference sequence). The CDR3 spans 13 residues. Trimming took off 6 bases at V and 0 bases at J, with 8 bases between the two ends. The chain's CDR3 is CASRSGLNTEAFF. CDR3 in DNA: TGTGCCAGCAGATCAGGGTTGAACACTGAAGCTTTCTTT.

In this sample, this clonotype turned up a few times. J is TRBJ2-7 and V is TRBV29-1; 9 positions agree with TRBD1. Germline V lookup: CDR1 SQVTM, CDR2 ANQGSEA. The CDR3 runs 13 residues. V lost 5 bases and J lost 2; bases outside the gene matches: 4. CDR3 region: CSVRGQGTYEQYF. CDR3 DNA sequence: TGCAGCGTTCGAGGACAGGGGACCTACGAGCAGTACTTC.

This clonotype was picked up many times. The chain couples TRBV15 to TRBJ2-3; D not certain. The CDR3 sequence is 15 residues long. CDR1 is LNHNV, CDR2 YYDKDF, per germline (reference sequence). The V end lost 1 base, the J end lost 4 bases, and 12 bases lay between the germline ends. The CDR3 loop is CATSRAPNSADTQYF. The CDR3 DNA reads TGTGCCACCAGCAGAGCCCCTAATTCAGCAGATACGCAGTATTTT.

There are many counts of this clonotype. The V and J genes are TRBV6-5 and TRBJ1-1; the D is unclear. Trimming shortened V by 6 bases and J by 1 base, and 12 bases separated the two germline ends. This CDR3 region has 14 residues. The germline gives CDR1 MNHEY, CDR2 SVGAGI. DNA of the CDR3: TGTGCCAGCAGCACCTGGGCGGCGAACACTGAAGCTTTCTTT. Its translation: CASSTWAANTEAFF.

This clonotype was observed many times. J is TRBJ2-1 and V is TRBV7-2, with TRBD1 identical over 11 bases. This CDR3 comprises 15 residues. V gave up 4 bases and J gave up 7 bases; unmatched junction bases: 6. Germline values: CDR1 SGHTA, CDR2 FQGNSA. The CDR3: CASSYQGQGVNEQFF. As DNA, the CDR3 is TGTGCCAGCAGCTACCAGGGACAGGGGGTGAATGAGCAGTTCTTC.

There are many counts of this clonotype. V is TRBV6-5 and J is TRBJ1-2; D is unresolved. Germline CDR1 is MNHEY and CDR2 is SVGAGI. The CDR3 spans 14 residues. With 2 bases removed from V and 0 bases from J, the gap between germline ends came to 7 bases. CDR3 protein: CASSYVSANYGYTF. DNA for the CDR3: TGTGCCAGCAGTTACGTTTCCGCTAACTATGGCTACACCTTC.

This clonotype was seen repeatedly, ten times or more. This chain uses TRBV7-2 with TRBJ2-7; a possible D gene is TRBD2 (5 bases). Germline CDR1 is SGHTA and CDR2 is FQGNSA. Between the trimmed V and J ends, which lost 2 bases and 5 bases, there was a span of 19 bases. This CDR3 spans 16 amino acids. Here the CDR3 reads CASSLMSARRVDEQYF. CDR3 in DNA: TGTGCCAGCAGCTTAATGTCGGCCAGGCGGGTGGACGAGCAGTACTTC.

Many counts were recorded for this clonotype. V is TRBV14 and J is TRBJ1-1; D gene unclear. Germline V lookup: CDR1 SGHDN, CDR2 FVKESK. The ends were cut back, 1 base at V and 4 bases at J, with 7 bases in the middle. The CDR3 runs 13 residues. The DNA for the CDR3 is TGTGCCAGCAGCCAAGTGTCAGGCACTGAAGCTTTCTTT. Encoded protein: CASSQVSGTEAFF.

This clonotype was recorded many times. The chain employs TRBV10-3 and TRBJ2-2, with unresolved D. CDR1 is ENHRY and CDR2 is SYGVKD in the germline V gene. Trimming left V 0 bases short and J 1 base short, with 9 bases between. The CDR3 covers 16 residues. For the CDR3, the DNA is TGTGCCATCAGTGAGTCCAGGTCTGAGAACACCGGGGAGCTGTTTTTT. Translating gives CAISESRSENTGELFF.

A few counts support this clonotype. The gene calls are TRBV6-5 and TRBJ1-2; tentative D call: TRBD1 (6 bases). V lost 7 bases, J lost 6 bases, and 24 bases lay in between. From germline, CDR1 is MNHEY and CDR2 SVGAGI. The CDR3 has 16 residues. The CDR3 here is CASTLTGGARVNGYTF. DNA for the CDR3: TGTGCCAGCACCCTTACGGGGGGGGCGCGTGTGAATGGCTACACCTTC.

The V and J genes are TRBV4-2 and TRBJ1-4, with 7 nucleotides matching TRBD1. The ends lost 1 base at V and 1 base at J; junction bases unmatched: 6. The CDR3 is 17 amino acids. Germline values: CDR1 LGHNA, CDR2 YNFKEQ. As DNA, the CDR3 is TGTGCCAGCAGCCAAGTTCCAGGGGGTGTAACTAATGAAAAACTGTTTTTT. Protein sequence: CASSQVPGGVTNEKLFF.

This clonotype was observed many times. This chain uses TRBV29-1 with TRBJ2-1; no reliable D call. V was trimmed by 2 bases and J by 0 bases, leaving 14 bases between them. This CDR3 spans 16 amino acids. Per the germline V gene, CDR1 is SQVTM and CDR2 is ANQGSEA. The CDR3 coding sequence is TGCAGCGTTGAATCTCCTGGAAGGAGCTCCTACAATGAGCAGTTCTTC. Its translation: CSVESPGRSSYNEQFF.

V gene TRBV6-5 combines with J gene TRBJ2-7; D possibly matches TRBD1 or TRBD2 (5 bases each). Trimming cost V 6 bases and J 3 bases, with 18 bases left between them. From germline, CDR1 is MNHEY and CDR2 SVGAGI. This CDR3 has 15 residues. The CDR3 region is CASSRLRDRNYEQYF. In DNA form, the CDR3 reads TGTGCCAGCAGCCGTCTCCGGGACCGCAACTACGAGCAGTACTTC.

This clonotype was counted ten times or more. The chain carries TRBV2 and TRBJ2-5; no clear D. V shed 2 bases and J shed 8 bases, with 9 bases lying between them. The germline V gene has CDR1 SNHLY and CDR2 FYNNEI. The CDR3 runs 12 residues. The CDR3 here is CASSEYGETQYF. The CDR3 nucleotides read TGTGCCAGCAGTGAATATGGGGAAACCCAGTACTTC.

This clonotype showed up many times. This chain links TRBV7-2 with TRBJ1-5; possibly TRBD1 for D (5 bases). The CDR3 has 17 residues. Germline lookup yields CDR1 SGHTA and CDR2 FQGNSA. V lost 5 bases and J lost 4, with 21 bases in between. The CDR3 region is CASSRISPGRFNQPQHF. The CDR3 DNA follows: TGTGCCAGCAGCCGAATCTCACCGGGACGGTTTAATCAGCCCCAGCATTTT. Complete variable domain (other parts from reference TRBV7-2 and TRBJ1-5): GAGVSQSPSNKVTEKGKDVELRCDPISGHTALYWYRQSLGQGLEFLIYFQGNSAPDKSGLPSDRFSAERTGGSVSTLTIQRTQQEDSAVYLCASSRISPGRFNQPQHFGDGTRLSIL.

The V call is TRBV7-2, the J call TRBJ2-2; TRBD2 aligns across 11 bases. Germline-derived CDR1 and CDR2 are SGHTA and FQGNSA. V shed 4 bases, J shed 6 bases, and the junction held 4 bases outside the gene matches. The CDR3 loop spans 15 amino acids. CDR3 DNA sequence: TGTGCCAGCAGCTCTAGCGGGGGGATCGCCGGGGAGCTGTTTTTT. This encodes CASSSSGGIAGELFF.

The sample holds many counts of this clonotype. This chain connects TRBV19 to TRBJ1-5; D unresolved. V shed 5 bases and J shed 6 bases, with 14 bases lying between them. The CDR3 is made up of 14 amino acids. Germline-derived CDR1 and CDR2 are LNHDA and SQIVND (reference sequence). The DNA of the CDR3 is TGTGCCAGTAGTCTAATCGGGGTTAGTCAGCCCCAGCATTTT. This translates into CASSLIGVSQPQHF. Using reference TRBV19 and TRBJ1-5 for the parts outside the CDR3, the full variable domain is DGGITQSPKYLFRKEGQNVTLSCEQNLNHDAMYWYRQDPGQGLRLIYYSQIVNDFQKGDIAEGYSVSREKKESFPLTVTSAQKNPTAFYLCASSLIGVSQPQHFGDGTRLSIL.

This clonotype was detected ten times or more. This chain connects TRBV7-3 to TRBJ2-1; the D is unclear. The CDR3 has 14 amino acids. Germline CDR1 and CDR2: SGHTA and FQGTGA. Trimming left V 6 bases short and J 10 bases short, with 19 bases between. CDR3 loop: CASRNTGLPEEQFF. CDR3 nucleotides: TGTGCCAGCAGGAACACCGGGCTCCCGGAGGAGCAGTTCTTC. The entire variable domain, with the rest obtained from reference TRBV7-3 and TRBJ2-1, is as follows: GAGVSQTPSNKVTEKGKYVELRCDPISGHTALYWYRQSLGQGPEFLIYFQGTGAADDSGLPNDRFFAVRPEGSVSTLKIQRTERGDSAVYLCASRNTGLPEEQFFGPGTRLTVL.

This clonotype showed up many times. The chain joins TRBV5-1 to TRBJ1-1; D possibly corresponds to TRBD1 (6 bases). From germline, CDR1 is SGHRS and CDR2 YFSETQ. The CDR3 runs to 13 residues. Trimming took off 3 bases at V and 6 bases at J, with 12 bases between the two ends. CDR3 bases: TGCGCCAGCAGCTGGGGGGCGTATCCTGAAGCTTTCTTT. Its protein product is CASSWGAYPEAFF.

The genes are TRBV15 and TRBJ1-4; TRBD1 aligns across 10 bases. Germline assignment: CDR1 LNHNV and CDR2 YYDKDF (reference sequence). The CDR3 totals 17 residues. V dropped 0 bases and J dropped 8; count of bases not matched to a gene: 9. The CDR3 loop is CATSRDLGTGDREKLFF. DNA for the CDR3: TGTGCCACCAGCAGAGATCTTGGGACAGGGGATAGAGAAAAACTGTTTTTT.

This clonotype was detected ten times or more. The chain uses TRBV7-2 and TRBJ1-1; D is possibly TRBD1 (6 bases). The V gene's germline CDR1 is SGHTA and CDR2 FQGNSA. V dropped 1 base and J dropped 0 bases, with 9 bases sitting between them. The CDR3 has 15 amino acids. CDR3 in amino acids: CASSLDQGMNTEAFF. The CDR3 nucleotides are TGTGCCAGCAGCTTAGACCAGGGGATGAACACTGAAGCTTTCTTT.

This clonotype has at least ten counts. The rearrangement uses TRBV7-9 and TRBJ2-5; 8 nucleotides match TRBD2. The CDR3 loop spans 15 amino acids. Trimming at V came to 1 base and at J to 1 base, leaving 2 bases not matched to a gene. CDR1 is SEHNR, CDR2 FQNEAQ, per germline (reference sequence). The CDR3 loop reads CASSLERGIQETQYF. For the CDR3, the DNA is TGTGCCAGCAGCTTAGAGCGGGGGATCCAAGAGACCCAGTACTTC.

This clonotype was counted ten times or more. The rearrangement links TRBV20-1 to TRBJ2-3; 9 nucleotides align to TRBD2. V shed 1 base, J shed 2 bases, and the junction held 7 bases outside the gene matches. This CDR3 comprises 16 residues. The germline gives CDR1 DFQATT, CDR2 SNEGSKA (reference sequence). CDR3 DNA: TGCAGTGCTAGAGGCCAACAGCGGGGGGCCACAGATACGCAGTATTTT. Protein product: CSARGQQRGATDTQYF.

There are many counts of this clonotype. V is TRBV5-1 and J is TRBJ2-3; 7 positions match TRBD2. This CDR3 region has 19 residues. Germline loops: CDR1 SGHRS, CDR2 YFSETQ. Unmatched junction bases numbered 16, after V lost 3 bases and J lost 0 bases. CDR3 loop: CASSYGNRGAGESTDTQYF. Written as DNA, the CDR3 is TGCGCCAGCAGCTACGGAAACCGAGGGGCGGGGGAGAGCACAGATACGCAGTATTTT.

This clonotype was counted many times. The CDR3 sequence is CASSGTQWVYF. The CDR3 nucleotides are TGTGCCAGCAGTGGGACACAGTGGGTGTACTTC. The chain couples TRBV2 to TRBJ2-5; TRBD1 might be the D (5 bases). The CDR3 extends over 11 amino acids. The V gene's germline CDR1 is SNHLY and CDR2 FYNNEI. Trimming cost V 4 bases and J 13 bases, with 13 bases left between them.